This is a list of T cell receptor beta chains from one sample in a study of blood T cell repertoires in COVID-19. Produced via immunoSEQ multiplex PCR; TCRdb's table is partial and in-frame only. This table has about 26,000 clones, around 92% appearing once. The specimen was peripheral blood. The receptors originated from a human donor in a cohort sampled during active COVID-19. The CDR3 runs from the conserved cysteine through the conserved F or W. D genes are given only for firm matches. Size values are once, few and many counts, or a class for expanded clones, and some rows have none.

clone_size,j_call,v_call,d_call,cdr3_aa,cdr3_nt
NA,TRBJ1-1,TRBV28,TRBD1,CASSRGDRNTEAFF,TGTGCCAGCAGTCGAGGGGACAGGAACACTGAAGCTTTCTTT
NA,TRBJ1-2,TRBV5-1,NA,CASSFLATTANYGYTF,TGCGCCAGCAGCTTCCTCGCGACAACCGCTAACTATGGCTACACCTTC
NA,TRBJ2-3,TRBV27,NA,CASSLFFATTQYF,TGTGCCAGCAGTTTATTTTTCGCGACAACGCAGTATTTT
NA,TRBJ1-4,TRBV11-2,NA,CASSLAPGYNEKLFF,TGTGCCAGCAGCTTAGCGCCAGGGTATAATGAAAAACTGTTTTTT
NA,TRBJ2-3,TRBV3-1/TRBV3-2,NA,CASQYVGEDTQYF,TGTGCCAGCCAATACGTCGGGGAAGATACGCAGTATTTT
NA,TRBJ2-2,TRBV5-8,TRBD2,CASSWGGPGELFF,TGTGCCAGCAGCTGGGGGGGTCCCGGGGAGCTGTTTTTT
NA,TRBJ2-2,TRBV10-1,TRBD1,CASNESRDRGYTGELFF,TGCGCCAGCAACGAGTCCCGGGACAGGGGGTACACCGGGGAGCTGTTTTTT
NA,TRBJ2-1,TRBV3-1/TRBV3-2,NA,CASSHRSSHNEQFF,TGTGCCAGCAGCCACCGGTCATCCCACAATGAGCAGTTCTTC
NA,TRBJ1-5,TRBV18,TRBD1,CASSPGTGVFSNQPQHF,TGTGCCAGCTCTCCCGGGACAGGGGTTTTTAGCAATCAGCCCCAGCATTTT
NA,TRBJ1-6,TRBV5-1,TRBD1,CASSRDGTGWDSPLHF,TGCGCCAGCAGCCGCGACGGGACAGGGTGGGATTCACCCCTCCACTTT
few,TRBJ1-1,TRBV19,TRBD1,CASSNRDRVITNTEAFF,TGTGCCAGTAGTAACCGGGACAGAGTTATAACGAACACTGAAGCTTTCTTT
NA,TRBJ2-2,TRBV28,NA,CASSSGQNTGELFF,TGTGCCAGCAGTTCGGGACAGAACACCGGGGAGCTGTTTTTT
NA,TRBJ1-2,TRBV11-2,TRBD1,CASSLVLAGGQGGYTF,TGTGCCAGCAGCTTAGTTCTGGCAGGGGGCCAGGGAGGCTACACCTTC
NA,TRBJ2-3,TRBV24-1,TRBD2,CATSDSRPAGDEDTQYF,TGTGCCACCAGTGATTCTCGGCCAGCGGGGGATGAAGATACGCAGTATTTT
NA,TRBJ1-5,TRBV6-5,NA,CASSHRQFSNQPQHF,TGTGCCAGCAGTCACCGACAGTTTAGCAATCAGCCCCAGCATTTT
NA,TRBJ2-1,TRBV5-1,NA,CASSLVTGSNNEQFF,TGCGCCAGCAGCTTGGTTACAGGGAGTAACAATGAGCAGTTCTTC
NA,TRBJ1-2,TRBV9,NA,CASSVAPGDGYTF,TGTGCCAGCAGCGTAGCCCCAGGGGATGGCTACACCTTC
NA,TRBJ1-3,TRBV5-1,TRBD1,CASSPGQGSNTIYF,TGCGCCAGCAGCCCGGGACAGGGGTCTAACACCATATATTTT
NA,TRBJ1-1,TRBV27,NA,CASSLSMNTEAFF,TGTGCCAGCAGTTTATCCATGAACACTGAAGCTTTCTTT
NA,TRBJ2-5,TRBV12-3/TRBV12-4,TRBD2,CASSLSGEETQYF,TGTGCCAGCAGCCTTAGCGGGGAAGAGACCCAGTACTTC
NA,TRBJ2-1,TRBV9,TRBD2,CASSPLGTSGLVEQFF,TGTGCCAGCAGCCCTCTGGGGACTAGCGGACTCGTAGAGCAGTTCTTC
NA,TRBJ2-6,TRBV2,NA,CASSDRGGANVLTF,TGTGCCAGCAGTGACAGGGGAGGGGCCAACGTCCTGACTTTC
NA,TRBJ2-1,TRBV5-4,NA,CASSLTGSSYNEQFF,TGTGCCAGCAGCTTGACAGGGAGTTCCTACAATGAGCAGTTCTTC
NA,TRBJ2-1,TRBV5-1,TRBD2,CASRQSGGQHNEQFF,TGCGCCAGCAGACAGAGCGGGGGGCAACACAATGAGCAGTTCTTC
NA,TRBJ2-2,TRBV5-1,NA,CASSTGYLGTGELFF,TGCGCCAGCAGCACAGGGTATTTGGGTACCGGGGAGCTGTTTTTT
once,TRBJ2-5,TRBV5-1,NA,CASSEGPYQETQYF,TGCGCCAGCAGCGAGGGCCCGTACCAAGAGACCCAGTACTTC
NA,TRBJ1-1,TRBV6-4,TRBD1,CASSEGQGTEAFF,TGTGCCAGCAGCGAGGGACAGGGGACTGAAGCTTTCTTT
NA,TRBJ1-1,TRBV12-3/TRBV12-4,NA,CASSSTAYSKTFF,TGTGCCAGCAGTTCGACAGCTTACTCGAAGACTTTCTTT
NA,TRBJ1-1,TRBV19,NA,CASSISSVPNTEAFF,TGTGCCAGTAGTATATCATCGGTGCCGAACACTGAAGCTTTCTTT